The TCR beta chain described here comes from a study of cytomegalovirus exposure and HLA in healthy donors. Study information: HLA-typed donors contributed about 85 million unique TCRs, which were held in an early data release. Notes on the study in general: A later analysis showed TCR association rates differing by HLA locus, peaking at DRB1 and lowest at HLA-C. Sequencing artifact likely explains a cluster of highly shared sequence variants. TCR beta chains associated with HLA were, in a later analysis, more clonally expanded than equally common others.

The PCR made use of 60 Vbeta and 13 Jbeta primers. Clones were read by immunoSEQ multiplex PCR, and TCRdb kept only the in-frame ones, dropping some. The data show about 130,000 clones, with about 81% seen just once and less than 6.5% held by the top ten. With regard to this clone: Antigen specificity is unknown.

This CDR3 spans 15 amino acids. V dropped 0 bases and J dropped 2 bases, with 10 bases sitting between them. Germline V CDR1 and CDR2: SGDLS, YYNGEE. The gene calls are TRBV9 and TRBJ2-3, with D possibly TRBD2 on 6 matching bases. The clonotype was recovered from a woman in her forties in good health and CMV-seropositive. The sample taken for sequencing was PBMCs. The CDR3 reads CASSVGTTHTDTQYF. The CDR3 DNA is TGTGCCAGCAGCGTAGGGACTACCCACACAGATACGCAGTATTTT.